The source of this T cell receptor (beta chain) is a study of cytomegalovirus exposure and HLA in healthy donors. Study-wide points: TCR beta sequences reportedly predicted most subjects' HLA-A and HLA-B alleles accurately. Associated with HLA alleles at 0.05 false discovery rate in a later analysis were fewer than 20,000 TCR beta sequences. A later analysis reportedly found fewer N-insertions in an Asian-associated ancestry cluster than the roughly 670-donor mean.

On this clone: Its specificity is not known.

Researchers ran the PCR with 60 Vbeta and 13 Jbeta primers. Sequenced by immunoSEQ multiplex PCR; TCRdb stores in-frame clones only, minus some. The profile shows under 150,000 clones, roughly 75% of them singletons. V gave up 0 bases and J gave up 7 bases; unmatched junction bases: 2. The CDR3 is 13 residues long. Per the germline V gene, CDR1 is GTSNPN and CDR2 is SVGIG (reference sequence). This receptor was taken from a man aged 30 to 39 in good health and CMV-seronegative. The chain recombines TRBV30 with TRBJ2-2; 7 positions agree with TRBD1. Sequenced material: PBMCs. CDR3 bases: TGTGCCTGGAGTGTACAGGGGATCGGGGAGCTGTTTTTT. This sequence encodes CAWSVQGIGELFF.